A single sample gave rise to the 32 T cell receptor beta chains below, sequenced in a study of Tregs in tolerant kidney transplant recipients. The method was immunoSEQ multiplex PCR; TCRdb's version includes in-frame clones alone and lacks a portion of them. Its clone listing holds tens of thousands of clones. The specimen comprised CD8+ T cells from blood, sampled before the transplant. Receptors originate from a human donor who received a combined kidney and bone marrow transplant.

A remark on this clone: The CDR3 end lies 3 residues beyond the end of the read and is filled in from the germline J gene. The rearrangement joins TRBV30 to TRBJ1-2; 8 positions agree with TRBD1. Germline V CDR1 and CDR2: GTSNPN, SVGIG (reference sequence). Trimming took 2 bases from V and 6 from J; bases not matched to a gene: 14. The CDR3 length is 16 residues. The CDR3 sequence: CAWSSGGGVRFDGYTF. The part of the CDR3 DNA that was read is TGTGCCTGGAGTTCAGGGGGCGGCGTTCGGTTCGATGGC. Supplemented by reference TRBV30 and TRBJ1-2, the full variable domain reads SQTIHQWPATLVQPVGSPLSLECTVEGTSNPNLYWYRQAAGRGLQLLFYSVGIGQISSEVPQNLSASRPQDRQFILSSKKLLLSDSGFYLCAWSSGGGVRFDGYTFGSGTRLTVV.

Concerning this clone: Sequencing ends 3 residues short of the CDR3 end; the germline J gene provides the rest. The chain couples TRBV4-1 to TRBJ1-6; D is unresolved. Trimming took 8 bases from V and 10 from J, leaving 15 bases between them. This CDR3 has 13 amino acids. Germline V CDR1 and CDR2: MGHRA, YSYEKL. CDR3 protein: CASRSPSGSPLHF. The part of the CDR3 DNA that was read is TGCGCCAGCCGCTCCCCCAGCGGGTCACCC.

Concerning this clone: The sequence runs out 3 residues before the end of the CDR3; the remainder is reconstructed from the germline J gene. The chain couples TRBV6-1 to TRBJ1-2; TRBD1 matches 9 bases. Losses at the gene ends were 3 bases for V and 5 bases for J; bases not matched to a gene: 7. Germline assignment: CDR1 MNHNS and CDR2 SASEGT. The CDR3 sequence is 15 residues long. This CDR3 is CASSEAGQGGYGYTF. The covered CDR3 bases are TGTGCCAGCAGTGAGGCGGGACAGGGAGGATATGGC.

In regard to this clone: The read ends 3 residues early relative to the CDR3; the germline J gene fills the gap. The chain is built from TRBV30 and TRBJ2-1; D gene ambiguous. CDR3 length: 14 residues. The germline gives CDR1 GTSNPN, CDR2 SVGIG (reference sequence). V was shortened by 4 bases and J by 0 bases, with 10 bases between the two germline ends. The CDR3 spells CAWTPRDSYNEQFF. The CDR3 bases that were read are TGTGCCTGGACTCCTCGCGACTCCTACAATGAG.

In the case of this clone: The sequenced fragment ends 3 residues before the CDR3 boundary, so the rest is inferred from the germline J gene. The chain employs TRBV6-1 and TRBJ1-2; 8 bases align to TRBD1. J gave up 6 bases and V 0 bases, and 3 bases lay outside the gene matches. CDR3 size: 14 residues. The V gene's germline CDR1 is MNHNS and CDR2 SASEGT. CDR3 DNA (partial): TGTGCCAGCAGTGAAGCGGGGACAGGCCATGGC. Its translation: CASSEAGTGHG. The CDR3, in full, reads CASSEAGTGHGYTF.

As concerns this clone: The CDR3 end is not reached by the read, which stops 3 residues before it; the germline J gene fills it in. V usage is TRBV19 and J usage is TRBJ1-2; 7 bases are a match to TRBD1. The CDR3 consists of 15 residues. Germline V gene sequence: CDR1 LNHDA, CDR2 SQIVND (reference sequence). V was clipped by 7 bases and J by 6 bases; unmatched bases: 14. CDR3: CASTPGQLYLHGYTF. Incomplete CDR3 DNA: TGTGCCAGTACCCCGGGACAGCTTTACCTCCATGGC.

With respect to this clone: Read coverage stops 3 residues before the CDR3 terminus; the germline J gene supplies the remainder. This chain joins TRBV7-8 and TRBJ1-2, with a tentative D call TRBD1 (6 bases). This CDR3 region has 16 residues. Trimming left V 0 bases short and J 2 bases short, with 13 bases between. Germline V gives CDR1 SGHVS, CDR2 FQNEAQ. The CDR3 reads CASSLANRAGNYGYTF. CDR3 DNA, as far as it was read: TGTGCCAGCAGCTTAGCCAACAGGGCGGGAAACTATGGC. The full variable domain, in which reference TRBV7-8 and TRBJ1-2 provide the parts outside the CDR3, is GAGVSQSPRYKVAKRGQDVALRCDPISGHVSLFWYQQALGQGPEFLTYFQNEAQLDKSGLPSDRFFAERPEGSVSTLKIQRTQQEDSAVYLCASSLANRAGNYGYTFGSGTRLTVV.

Remarks on this clone: The read is 3 residues too short to cover the CDR3 end, so that end is filled in from the germline J gene. The gene calls are TRBV19 and TRBJ2-1; TRBD2 matches 8 bases. Germline V CDR1 and CDR2: LNHDA, SQIVND (reference sequence). The CDR3 contains 16 residues. The J segment lost 3 bases and the V segment lost 6 bases, leaving 10 bases of the junction unmatched. CDR3: CASSRNSGGLYNEQFF. Incomplete CDR3 DNA: TGTGCCAGTAGCCGAAACAGCGGGGGACTCTACAATGAG.

Turning to this clone: The sequenced fragment ends 3 residues before the CDR3 boundary, so the rest is inferred from the germline J gene. The V and J genes are TRBV6-4 and TRBJ1-2; 8 bases map to TRBD1. The CDR3 is made up of 16 amino acids. The germline CDR1 and CDR2 sequences are MRHNA and SNTAGT. The CDR3 bases that were read are TGTGCCAGCAGTGGCCAGAGCGGGACAGGATATTGGGGC. Its protein product is CASSGQSGTGYWG. The whole CDR3 is CASSGQSGTGYWGYTF.

Note on this clone: The CDR3 goes on 3 residues after the read ends, and that part is filled in from the germline J gene. The rearrangement joins TRBV19 to TRBJ2-1, with 8 bases fitting TRBD1. The length of the CDR3 is 14 residues. Trimming cost V 10 bases and J 8 bases; bases outside gene matches: 13. Per the germline V gene, CDR1 is LNHDA and CDR2 is SQIVND (reference sequence). The CDR3 DNA, read in part, is TGTGCCACTGGCCGGGACAGGTGGTTTGATGAG. Its translation is CATGRDRWFDE. The complete CDR3 reads CATGRDRWFDEQFF.

Details on this clone: The CDR3 extends 3 residues past the end of the read, so its final part is completed from the germline J gene. The gene calls are TRBV29-1 and TRBJ2-6; D is perhaps TRBD1 (5 bases). The V end was cut by 3 bases, the J end by 0 bases, with 9 bases between. The CDR3 runs to 15 residues. Per germline, CDR1 SQVTM and CDR2 ANQGSEA. The CDR3 sequence is CSVDDGHSGANVLTF. The sequenced CDR3 bases are TGCAGCGTTGACGACGGACACTCTGGGGCCAACGTC.

With regard to this clone: The DNA ends 3 residues before the CDR3 does, and the rest of the CDR3 is filled in from the germline J gene. V usage is TRBV7-9 and J usage is TRBJ2-1; 11 bases are a match to TRBD2. This CDR3 contains 15 residues. V shed 5 bases, J shed 8 bases, and the junction held 8 bases outside the gene matches. The germline gives CDR1 SEHNR, CDR2 FQNEAQ (reference sequence). Here the CDR3 reads CASSQGLAVADEQFF. CDR3 bases read: TGTGCCAGCAGCCAGGGACTAGCGGTAGCGGATGAG.

Comment on this clone: From the germline J gene comes the end of the CDR3, since the read stops 3 residues before it. The rearrangement links TRBV11-2 to TRBJ2-7; possibly TRBD2 for D (6 bases). V was cut by 7 bases and J by 4 bases, with 17 bases left in between. CDR1 and CDR2 from the germline V gene are SGHAT and FQNNGV. The CDR3 loop spans 14 amino acids. CDR3 protein: CASTGESVGYEQYF. The covered CDR3 bases are TGTGCCAGCACGGGGGAAAGCGTGGGTTACGAG.

On this clone: The DNA ends 3 residues before the CDR3 does, and the rest of the CDR3 is filled in from the germline J gene. The chain combines TRBV30 with TRBJ1-1; perhaps TRBD1 as D (6 bases). Germline loops: CDR1 GTSNPN, CDR2 SVGIG (reference sequence). V lost 2 bases and J 1 base, leaving 8 bases between the germline ends. CDR3 size: 13 residues. The CDR3 spells CAWSPGENTEAFF. The sequenced CDR3 bases are TGTGCCTGGAGTCCAGGGGAGAACACTGAA.

In the case of this clone: The read ends 3 residues before the CDR3 terminus; that terminus is restored from the germline J gene. The chain couples TRBV5-1 to TRBJ2-1, with TRBD2 matching 9 bases. Looked up from germline, CDR1 is SGHRS and CDR2 is YFSETQ. The CDR3 spans 15 residues. Trimming at V came to 2 bases and at J to 8 bases, leaving 8 bases not matched to a gene. Here the CDR3 reads CASSFGGGALDEQFF. CDR3 bases read: TGCGCCAGCAGCTTTGGCGGGGGGGCCCTAGATGAG.

As regards this clone: One end of the junction is discordant with germline, which a read error may explain. Read coverage stops 3 residues before the CDR3 terminus; the germline J gene supplies the remainder. The chain links TRBV6-2 or TRBV6-3 to TRBJ2-2, with D possibly TRBD2 on 6 matching bases. The CDR3 extends over 15 amino acids. From germline, CDR1 is MNHEY and CDR2 SVGEGT. The CDR3 spells CASSPPGRLAGELFF. The sequenced part of the CDR3 DNA is TGTGCCAGCAGTCCCCCGGGGAGGCTAGCCGGTGAG.

Details on this clone: The missing CDR3 end, 3 residues past where the read stops, is filled in from the germline J gene. The genes are TRBV30 and TRBJ1-4; D may be TRBD1 (6 bases). The V end was cut by 3 bases, the J end by 9 bases, with 14 bases between. CDR1 and CDR2 from the germline V gene are GTSNPN and SVGIG (reference sequence). The CDR3 consists of 13 residues. The part of the CDR3 DNA that was read is TGTGCCTGGAGCCCAGGGGAGAATAAAAAA. Translated, it gives CAWSPGENKK. The full-length CDR3 reads as CAWSPGENKKLFF.

On this clone: The read gets to within 3 residues of the CDR3 end, and the germline J gene fills in the rest. This rearrangement joins TRBV13 to TRBJ2-7; TRBD1 is a possible D gene (6 bases). Looked up from germline, CDR1 is PRHDT and CDR2 is FYEKMQ (reference sequence). The CDR3 runs to 16 residues. V gave up 1 base and J gave up 0 bases, with 13 bases separating them. The CDR3 bases that were read are TGTGCCAGCAGCTTAGATGGGGGCAGCGACTCCTACGAG. It yields the protein CASSLDGGSDSYE. The CDR3 in full is CASSLDGGSDSYEQYF.

With regard to this clone: The sequenced fragment ends 3 residues before the CDR3 boundary, so the rest is inferred from the germline J gene. The chain has TRBV19 and TRBJ2-7, with 7 bases identical to TRBD1. The trim removed 1 base at V and 2 bases at J, leaving 5 bases unmatched. The CDR3 contains 15 residues. The germline V gene encodes CDR1 LNHDA and CDR2 SQIVND (reference sequence). This CDR3 is CASSIATGITYEQYF. CDR3 DNA, as far as it was read: TGTGCCAGTAGTATAGCGACAGGGATCACCTACGAG.

Note on this clone: The DNA ends 3 residues before the CDR3 does, and the rest of the CDR3 is filled in from the germline J gene. The chain combines TRBV7-6 with TRBJ2-3; TRBD1 is a possible D gene (6 bases). Trimming stripped 4 bases from V and 3 bases from J, with 17 bases between. This CDR3 spans 16 amino acids. In germline, CDR1 is SGHVS, CDR2 FNYEAQ. The sequenced CDR3 bases are TGTGCCAGCAGCTACACAGGGTCCCCCAAGACAGATACG. Translation: CASSYTGSPKTDT. The entire CDR3 reads CASSYTGSPKTDTQYF.

Regarding this clone: The sequenced fragment ends 3 residues before the CDR3 boundary, so the rest is inferred from the germline J gene. V and J are TRBV7-8 and TRBJ2-7; a weak D match, TRBD1 (6 bases). Germline V CDR1 and CDR2: SGHVS, FQNEAQ. This CDR3 comprises 14 residues. Trimming pared 3 bases from V and 5 bases from J, leaving 14 bases between. Incomplete CDR3 DNA: TGTGCCAGCAGCTTCATAGACAGGTTCCACGAG. Protein product: CASSFIDRFHE. The whole CDR3 reads CASSFIDRFHEQYF.

Points on this clone: The DNA ends 3 residues before the CDR3 does, and the rest of the CDR3 is filled in from the germline J gene. The rearrangement joins TRBV30 to TRBJ2-4; the match to TRBD2 covers 12 bases. V trimming: 0 bases; J trimming: 1 base; junction bases outside the gene matches: 7. This CDR3 has 18 amino acids. Germline V lookup: CDR1 GTSNPN, CDR2 SVGIG (reference sequence). The CDR3 bases that were read are TGTGCCTGGAGTGTTCCTAGCGGGGGGGCAGGGGCCAAAAACATT. Translation gives CAWSVPSGGAGAKNI. The CDR3 reads in full as CAWSVPSGGAGAKNIQYF.

Notes on this clone: The DNA ends 3 residues before the CDR3 does, and the rest of the CDR3 is filled in from the germline J gene. This rearrangement joins TRBV7-8 to TRBJ1-2; 8 bases are a match to TRBD1. Per the germline V gene, CDR1 is SGHVS and CDR2 is FQNEAQ. The CDR3 loop spans 15 amino acids. The trim removed 2 bases at V and 3 bases at J, leaving 5 bases unmatched. The CDR3 sequence: CASSLFLQGDYGYTF. The CDR3 bases that were read are TGTGCCAGCAGCTTATTCCTACAGGGGGACTATGGC.

Remarks on this clone: Read data end 3 residues before the CDR3 end; the end is taken from the germline J gene. This chain uses TRBV7-6 with TRBJ2-7, with TRBD2 matching over 7 bases. The CDR3 is made up of 17 amino acids. CDR1 is SGHVS, CDR2 FNYEAQ, per germline. V shed 1 base, J shed 0 bases, and the junction held 9 bases outside the gene matches. CDR3 sequence: CASSLEISGLSSYEQYF. CDR3 DNA (partial): TGTGCCAGCAGCTTAGAGATTAGCGGGCTATCCTCCTACGAG.

About this clone: Read sequence stops 3 residues before the CDR3 end, and the germline J gene provides the missing end. The rearrangement uses TRBV20-1 and TRBJ2-7, with 7 bases lining up with TRBD2. The CDR3 consists of 13 residues. Germline-derived CDR1 and CDR2 are DFQATT and SNEGSKA (reference sequence). Trimming took 3 bases from V and 6 from J; bases not matched to a gene: 8. CDR3 sequence reads: CSARWAGDFEQYF. CDR3 DNA (partial): TGCAGTGCTAGGTGGGCGGGAGATTTCGAG.

The CDR3 protein is CASSSLAGNTGELFF. CDR3 DNA, as far as it was read: TGTGCCAGCAGCTCGCTAGCGGGGAACACCGGGGAG. The chain carries TRBV7-2 and TRBJ2-2; 8 bases align to TRBD2. The read is 3 residues too short to cover the CDR3 end, so that end is filled in from the germline J gene. This CDR3 has 15 residues. The germline V gene encodes CDR1 SGHTA and CDR2 FQGNSA. Trimming took 4 bases from V and 1 from J; bases not matched to a gene: 2.

Worth noting for this clone: The read gets to within 3 residues of the CDR3 end, and the germline J gene fills in the rest. V and J are TRBV2 and TRBJ1-1; tentatively, D is TRBD1 (6 bases). Germline CDR1 and CDR2: SNHLY and FYNNEI. The CDR3 runs to 14 residues. The ends were cut back, 3 bases at V and 5 bases at J, with 13 bases in the middle. Partial CDR3 DNA: TGTGCCAGCAGTGATACAGGGCTGGGGACTGAA. Amino acids: CASSDTGLGTE. The entire CDR3 is CASSDTGLGTEAFF.

In the case of this clone: The CDR3 end lies 3 residues beyond the end of the read and is filled in from the germline J gene. V usage is TRBV5-1 and J usage is TRBJ2-3; 8 nucleotides agree with TRBD1. Germline CDR1 SGHRS, CDR2 YFSETQ. V was clipped by 2 bases and J by 5 bases; unmatched bases: 4. This CDR3 is built from 14 residues. Partial CDR3 DNA: TGCGCCAGCAGCTTAGGCAGGGGGCAAGATACG. Its protein is CASSLGRGQDT. The entire CDR3 protein reads CASSLGRGQDTQYF.

About this clone: The read ends 3 residues before the CDR3 terminus; that terminus is restored from the germline J gene. The V and J genes are TRBV19 and TRBJ1-2, with D uncertain. CDR3 length: 15 residues. Trimming stripped 6 bases from V and 4 bases from J, with 18 bases between. Germline CDR1 and CDR2: LNHDA and SQIVND (reference sequence). CDR3 loop: CASRGGQADPYGYTF. The sequenced part of the CDR3 DNA is TGTGCCAGTAGGGGCGGGCAGGCGGACCCCTATGGC.

To note about this clone: The read halts 3 residues ahead of the CDR3 end, with the missing end drawn from the germline J gene. The V call is TRBV5-6, the J call TRBJ2-7; 7 positions match TRBD1. The V gene end was trimmed by 2 bases and the J gene end by 4 bases; junction bases not matched to a gene: 6. Germline V gene lookup returns CDR1 SGHDT and CDR2 YYEEEE. CDR3 length: 14 residues. The CDR3 sequence is CASSFRGQLYEQYF. The part of the CDR3 DNA that was read is TGTGCCAGCAGCTTTAGGGGACAGCTATACGAG.

CDR3 sequence: CASSYGPSFYEQFF. CDR3 DNA (partial): TGTGCCAGCAGTTACGGGCCTAGCTTCTATGAG. The chain employs TRBV6-2 or TRBV6-3 and TRBJ2-1; TRBD2 might be the D (5 bases). The read ends 3 residues shy of where the CDR3 ends; the end is completed using the germline J gene. Germline V gives CDR1 MNHEY, CDR2 SVGEGT. V lost 2 bases to trimming and J lost 8 bases, with 13 bases between them. The CDR3 totals 14 residues.

About this clone: At one boundary the junction diverges from the germline segment, which might be a read error. The read ends 3 residues shy of where the CDR3 ends; the end is completed using the germline J gene. Other nucleotide sequences from this sample produce the same CDR3. The V and J genes are TRBV19 and TRBJ2-7; D might be TRBD2 (5 bases). CDR3 size: 13 residues. From germline, CDR1 is LNHDA and CDR2 SQIVND (reference sequence). CDR3 bases read: TGTGCCAGCAGTATCCCCCTAGGAGGCGAG. It yields the protein CASSIPLGGE. The entire CDR3 reads CASSIPLGGEQYF.